This T cell receptor beta chain was captured by sequencing in a study of cytomegalovirus exposure and HLA in healthy donors. Primers included in the PCR were 60 Vbeta and 13 Jbeta primers. Original data processing: Roughly 81 million unique TCR beta chains, roughly 11 million shared, were counted in a later analysis. Produced via immunoSEQ multiplex PCR; TCRdb's table is partial and in-frame only. That table is the source of V, J and clone size, and D and trimming were worked out from the DNA. The top ten clones hold 2.9% of a sample with fewer than 200,000 clones, 75% to 80% of them seen once. The CDR3 extends over 16 amino acids. Looked up from germline, CDR1 is SGHAT and CDR2 is FQNNGV. The ends lost 4 bases at V and 8 bases at J; junction bases unmatched: 13.

This chain connects TRBV11-2 to TRBJ2-1; 8 bases agree with TRBD2. This clonotype was obtained from a female donor in good health and CMV-seronegative. The sequenced material came from PBMCs. CDR3 DNA sequence: TGTGCCAGCAGCTCCGGTCCGGGACTAGGCGGGTATGAGCAGTTCTTC. Translated, it gives CASSSGPGLGGYEQFF.